The rows below give T cell receptor beta chains drawn from one sample of a study of T cell repertoires in cytomegalovirus infection. MiXCR, run by TCRdb on the reads, gives a single entry per CDR3 protein. The sample lists around 100,000 distinct CDR3 sequences, 10% occurring once. Their target antigens are unknown. The specimen was PBMCs, sequenced either directly or after in vitro stimulation (not recorded which). Every receptor here comes from a human donor in good health (CMV status not recorded). Some clones in this sample may be carry-over from other donors' samples. The CDR3 runs from the conserved cysteine through the conserved F or W. Each record gives: D gene, J gene, CDR3 length, V gene, clone size, CDR3 DNA, CDR3 protein. D genes are given only for firm matches. Where a row states a size, it is once, few, many or the class of an expanded clone; other rows omit it.

TRBD1 TRBJ1-3 17 TRBV20-1 many TGCAGTGCTAGCGTCACAGGGGGTAACCAACCCCGAAACACCATATATTTT CSASVTGGNQPRNTIYF
- TRBJ1-1 13 TRBV20-1 few TGCAGTGCTAGCCATCCATGGGGAACTGAAGCTTTCTTT CSASHPWGTEAFF
- TRBJ1-2 14 TRBV3-1 - TGTGCCAGCAGAAAGGAAGGGACTAACTATGGCTACACCTTC CASRKEGTNYGYTF
TRBD2 TRBJ2-4 17 TRBV12-3/TRBV12-4 few TGTGCCAGCAGCCTCGGGACTAGCGGGAGTGCCAGTAACATTCAGTACTTC CASSLGTSGSASNIQYF
- TRBJ2-7 14 TRBV28 few TGTGCCAGCAGGAATGGCGGAAGCTCCTACGAGCAGTACTTC CASRNGGSSYEQYF
- TRBJ1-2 12 TRBV19 many TGTGCCAGTAGTCCCGACACTTATGGCTACACCTTC CASSPDTYGYTF
TRBD2 TRBJ2-5 16 TRBV7-2 many TGTGCCAGCAGCTTAGTGGGGACTAGCGCCCAAGAGACCCAGTACTTC CASSLVGTSAQETQYF
TRBD2 TRBJ2-3 15 TRBV10-3 - TGTGCCATCAGTGTAGCGGGAGGGTCTGACGATACGCAGTATTTT CAISVAGGSDDTQYF
- TRBJ1-4 13 TRBV29-1 few TGCAGCGTTTTGTTTGCAACTAATGAAAAACTGTTTTTT CSVLFATNEKLFF
- TRBJ2-7 14 TRBV3-1 - TGTGCCAGCAGCCAAGGGAGCGGTTCCTACGAGCAGTACTTC CASSQGSGSYEQYF
- TRBJ2-1 11 TRBV12-3/TRBV12-4 few TGTGCCAGCACCCGCTACAATGAGCAGTTCTTC CASTRYNEQFF
- TRBJ2-3 16 TRBV6-5 many TGTGCCAGCAGTTACTCGAATCCGGGGACCACAGATACGCAGTATTTT CASSYSNPGTTDTQYF
TRBD1 TRBJ2-2 15 TRBV7-9 few TGTGCCAGACCCGGGACAGGGAAGAACACCGGGGAGCTGTTTTTT CARPGTGKNTGELFF
TRBD2 TRBJ2-5 17 TRBV30 - TGTGCCTGGAGCGACGGACTAGCGGGAGGACGGTGGGAGACCCAGTACTTC CAWSDGLAGGRWETQYF
- TRBJ2-3 17 TRBV7-8 - TGTGCCAGCAGCCCACCCTTGGTAGCGGCTAGCACAGATACGCAGTATTTT CASSPPLVAASTDTQYF
- TRBJ1-2 13 TRBV7-2 few TGTGCCAGCAGCGCCGACATCAACTATGGCTACACCTTC CASSADINYGYTF
- TRBJ2-2 14 TRBV6-2/TRBV6-3 many TGTGCCAGCACCCCTGGACCATGGACCGGGGAGCTGTTTTTT CASTPGPWTGELFF
- TRBJ1-2 16 TRBV11-3 large TGTGCCAGCAGCTTAGTAACACAGTCTCCTAACTATGGCTACACCTTC CASSLVTQSPNYGYTF
TRBD1 TRBJ2-1 15 TRBV4-3 few TGCGCCAGCAGCCAAGACAGGGGGCTAGAGGGTGAGCAGTTCTTC CASSQDRGLEGEQFF
- TRBJ2-2 18 TRBV27 - TGTGCCAGCAGTCCCCTTGGGGGCGCATCTCTCGGTGCCGGGGAGCTGTTTTTT CASSPLGGASLGAGELFF
- TRBJ1-6 16 TRBV4-1 many TGCGCCAGCAGCCAGATACAGGGAGCCGATGGTTCACCCCTCCACTTT CASSQIQGADGSPLHF
TRBD1 TRBJ1-5 15 TRBV7-9 many TGTGCCAGCAGCTTAGGAGGGCAGGGGGTGCCGCCCCAGCATTTT CASSLGGQGVPPQHF
- TRBJ1-1 15 TRBV28 many TGTGCCAGCAGTTTCTCCCAGGAGATGGACACTGAAGCTTTCTTT CASSFSQEMDTEAFF
- TRBJ2-1 14 TRBV7-9 many TGTGCCAGCAGCCCCCCTCAGGGCGTTGGTGAGCAGTTCTTC CASSPPQGVGEQFF
- TRBJ1-1 13 TRBV7-2 many TGTGCCAGCAGCTTAATCATACGGACTGAAGCTTTCTTT CASSLIIRTEAFF
- TRBJ2-3 16 TRBV30 many TGTGCCTGGAGTGTAACTTCGGCTAGCTTCTCAGATACGCAGTATTTT CAWSVTSASFSDTQYF
TRBD1 TRBJ1-1 13 TRBV6-1 many TGTGCCAGCAGTGCTACAGGGGGCACTGAAGCTTTCTTT CASSATGGTEAFF
- TRBJ2-3 14 TRBV7-2 many TGTGCCAGCAGCTTATCCCGGGCCGGAGATACGCAGTATTTT CASSLSRAGDTQYF
- TRBJ2-3 15 TRBV20-1 many TGCAGTGCTAGAAAACCGGGAGTGAGCACAGATACGCAGTATTTT CSARKPGVSTDTQYF
- TRBJ2-3 15 TRBV18 few TGTGCCAGCTCACCACTTTTTCAGGGAGCAGATACGCAGTATTTT CASSPLFQGADTQYF
- TRBJ2-7 12 TRBV6-1 - TGTGCCAGCAGCCTAGTCCGACGCGAGCAGTACTTC CASSLVRREQYF
- TRBJ1-4 15 TRBV20-1 - TGCAGTGCGCCACACTACCTCGGGGGTTCAAAGGGACTGTTTTTT CSAPHYLGGSKGLFF
TRBD2 TRBJ2-1 15 TRBV2 - TGTGCCAGCACGGGACTAGCGGGAGGGGTCAATGAGCAGTTCTTC CASTGLAGGVNEQFF
- TRBJ1-3 15 TRBV4-1 many TGCGCCAGCAGCCAGGTACCCAGCTCTGGAAACACCATATATTTT CASSQVPSSGNTIYF
- TRBJ2-7 17 TRBV7-2 - TGTGCCAGCAGCTCGCGTGCCTTAGCGGAGAGCCCCTACGAGCAGTACTTC CASSSRALAESPYEQYF
TRBD2 TRBJ2-1 17 TRBV6-4 many TGTGCCAGCAGTCCTTACGCTAGCGGGAGCTCCTACAATGAGCAGTTCTTC CASSPYASGSSYNEQFF
TRBD2 TRBJ2-5 14 TRBV7-7 many TGTGCCAGCAGCTCTCGGGGGGTAGGGGAGACCCAGTACTTC CASSSRGVGETQYF
- TRBJ1-2 11 TRBV7-9 few TGTGCCAGCAGCTTGGGGGATGGCTACACCTTC CASSLGDGYTF
TRBD2 TRBJ2-1 17 TRBV7-9 many TGTGCCAGTCATGACAGGGATTGGCTAGCGGGAGTTAATGAGCAGTTCTTC CASHDRDWLAGVNEQFF
- TRBJ1-2 12 TRBV7-2 many TGTGCCAGCAGCTTAGAGTACAGACCTTACACCTTC CASSLEYRPYTF
- TRBJ1-4 15 TRBV5-8 many TGTGCCAGCAGCCGTGGACAGAAGACGAATGAAAAACTGTTTTTT CASSRGQKTNEKLFF
- TRBJ2-1 15 TRBV12-3/TRBV12-4 few TGTGCCAGCAGTTTATCGCGGTTACTAAACAATGAGCAGTTCTTC CASSLSRLLNNEQFF
TRBD2 TRBJ2-2 17 TRBV10-3 few TGTGCCATCTGGACTAGCGGTTCCGGTAAACGGTCCGGGGAGCTGTTTTTT CAIWTSGSGKRSGELFF
TRBD1 TRBJ2-1 15 TRBV4-3 many TGCGCCAGCAGCCAAGAGGGACAGGGATATAATGAGCAGTTCTTC CASSQEGQGYNEQFF
TRBD1 TRBJ1-2 12 TRBV20-1 - TGCAGTGCTGGACAGGGTACCTATGGCTACACCTTC CSAGQGTYGYTF
- TRBJ1-2 11 TRBV7-9 - TGTGCCAGCAGCTTCGAGGGCGGCTACACCTTC CASSFEGGYTF
TRBD1 TRBJ1-2 12 TRBV6-5 - TGTGCCAGCCGGGACAGGGCCTATGGCTACACCTTC CASRDRAYGYTF
- TRBJ2-1 15 TRBV19 few TGTGCCAGTAATTGGGGATTGAGCTCCTACAATGAGCAGTTCTTC CASNWGLSSYNEQFF
- TRBJ1-1 15 TRBV11-1 - TGTGCCAGCACCATAAGGGCGGTTTTGAACACTGAAGCTTTCTTT CASTIRAVLNTEAFF
- TRBJ2-5 13 TRBV7-3 many TGTGCCAGCAGCTTAGACAGCCAAGAGACCCAGTACTTC CASSLDSQETQYF
- TRBJ2-2 16 TRBV7-2 many TGTGCCAGCAGCTTCGGGGGGCTATGGGACACCGGGGAGCTGTTTTTT CASSFGGLWDTGELFF
- TRBJ1-6 13 TRBV12-3/TRBV12-4 many TGTGCCAGCAGGCCGACACAGACTTCACCCCTCCACTTT CASRPTQTSPLHF
TRBD1 TRBJ1-5 16 TRBV7-2 many TGTGCCAGCAGTCGGACAGGGGTTCTACGTAATCAGCCCCAGCATTTT CASSRTGVLRNQPQHF
TRBD2 TRBJ2-7 17 TRBV19 many TGTGCCACCTCGTCGGGACTAGCGGGACTTTTCTCCTACGAGCAGTACTTC CATSSGLAGLFSYEQYF
TRBD2 TRBJ2-7 14 TRBV7-9 many TGTGCCAGCAGCTCAACTAGCGGTGCGGCCGAGCAGTACTTC CASSSTSGAAEQYF